This TCR beta chain was sequenced during a study of cytomegalovirus exposure and HLA in healthy donors (dated by TCRdb to 2016 to 2017). The study in broad terms: An earlier analysis of several hundred of the donors reported 250 to 300 Gb of sequence data and some 100 million unique TCR beta sequences from approximately 180 million T cells. An early release covering roughly 600 HLA-typed donors comprised 250 to 350 gigabases of sequencing data and 85 million to 100 million unique TCR sequences. The genetic ancestry cluster associated with self-reported Caucasian donors included over 80% of the 300 to 450 genotyped donors. The aim of the study was to test whether cataloging public T cell receptors could identify signatures of past pathogen exposure. The study profiled the T cell repertoires of some 610 subjects by immunosequencing and related them to cytomegalovirus serostatus. Besides the first cohort of about 730 subjects, a separate validation cohort made up of 120 different subjects was used. High-throughput TCR immunosequencing, statistical association of individual TCRs with disease status, and machine learning were combined to predict cytomegalovirus infection status. To study patterns of TCR occurrence, a later analysis re-analyzed previously published TCR beta repertoires from 666 donors and added high-resolution HLA genotyping. Rather than using new phenotypic data, the later analysis identified candidate immune exposures from TCR beta sequences and from how often those sequences occurred across donors. An earlier analysis of 587 of the donors used high-throughput TCR beta sequencing to judge whether each TCR beta V gene segment behaved as functional or pseudogenic. Donor age, sex, ethnicity and CMV serostatus were compiled together with the repertoire data. A later genetic analysis used genome-wide SNP genotypes for 398 of the 666 donors, treating that subset as a discovery cohort. Every discovery cohort repertoire had been produced on one sequencing platform. HLA typing included class I and class II loci at four-digit resolution. Typing coverage varied by locus: about 620-630 donors for A, B, C, DRB1 and DQB1; approximately 500 for DQA1; about 570 for DPA1; roughly 450 for DPB1. Because of strong linkage in the cohort, roughly five DR-DQ haplotypes were treated as single units for association and clustering. Among about 410 genotyped donors of the cohort, an average of roughly 230,000 unique TCR beta nucleotide sequences was sequenced per donor, of which 15% to 20% were non-productive.

To note about this clone: Its antigen has not been determined. One junction end does not reproduce the germline sequence, and a read error may be involved.

Library method: the immunoSEQ multiplex PCR assay. For the multiplex PCR, a mixture combining 60 forward primers for TCR Vbeta segments and 13 reverse primers for TCR Jbeta segments was used. A multiplex PCR assay on genomic DNA amplified the CDR3 region of rearranged TCR beta genes. The Illumina HiSeq System was used to sequence the amplified TCR beta libraries as 87-base-pair reads. As for the original processing: Across the 600 to 700 repertoires, a later analysis counted 80 million or so unique TCR beta chains, 8.5 million to 12 million of which were shared by at least two donors. Raw reads were error-corrected and collapsed into unique sequences by a nearest-neighbor algorithm in which closely related sequences were merged to remove PCR and sequencing errors. CDR3 sequences were aligned to IMGT reference sequences to assign V, D and J gene segments. Each retained sequence needed at least a six-nucleotide match to both a V gene segment and a J gene segment. Rearrangements were classified as productive when the CDR3 lacked stop codons and remained in frame with V and J, and all other rearrangements were classified as non-productive. Following IMGT convention, CDR3 was defined as the stretch from the second conserved V-encoded cysteine up to the conserved J-encoded phenylalanine. The earlier analysis of about 590 of the donors excluded sequences that lacked an unambiguous match to a single V gene segment. An earlier analysis of approximately 590 of the donors called V segments functional above 56.7% productive rearrangements and segregating when the between-donor standard deviation exceeded 5%. A statistical classification framework was built for diagnosing cytomegalovirus status from the catalog of TCR beta chain sequences. A later analysis assigned V and J genes by comparing TCR nucleotide sequences with IMGT/GENE-DB human TR gene sequences. In a later analysis, CDR3 sequences and most-parsimonious VDJ recombination scenarios were assigned using the TCRdist pipeline. A later analysis defined each TCR beta chain by its CDR3 amino acid sequence plus V-gene family, and excluded reads lacking a unique V-gene family. A later analysis removed several hundred highly shared, low-generation-probability nucleotide sequences to deal with suspected cross-contamination and a sequencing artifact. For each public chain, a later analysis derived a clonal expansion index from normalized ranks of inferred template counts within each repertoire. In a later analysis, generation probabilities were computed using a VDJ recombination model fitted to out-of-frame rearrangements, and the results were checked against IGoR. In a later analysis, hypergeometric tests were used to score TCR-TCR, TCR-HLA and TCR-CMV co-occurrence, with a repertoire-size bias correction applied to TCR pairs. False discovery rates were estimated in a later analysis by permuting HLA or CMV assignments 20 times. A later analysis grouped co-occurring TCRs with DBSCAN, adding TCRdist sequence similarity when clustering within HLA-allele-positive subsets. Repertoires with fewer than 30,000 or more than 120,000 public chains, plus five repertoires with anomalous nucleotide sharing, were excluded from co-occurrence clustering. The table was pulled from immuneACCESS by TCRdb, which kept in-frame rearrangements only. Such tables lose some clones; where checked, under half of the loss comes from unresolved V genes, and the rest has no known cause. V and J calls and clone size are as listed in that table; D and trimming were resolved from the DNA. This sample holds under 150,000 clones; over 70% were observed only once. Roughly 1.8% of the sample is taken by the ten largest.

The cohort comprised around 690 healthy bone marrow donors. At the time of sampling, all cohort members were nominally healthy, though unrecorded immune exposures were likely present. The donor tested CMV seronegative and was one of the 352 seronegative cohort members. A peripheral blood sample was collected from each donor, and TCR beta sequencing was performed on peripheral blood mononuclear cells. Genomic DNA was extracted from the blood cell samples with the Qiagen DNeasy Blood Extraction Kit. The cysteine opens and the phenylalanine closes a CDR3 of 14 amino acids. Only the CDR3 DNA is retained, 42 bases long and in frame from the first base. The germline V gene (reference sequence) supplies CDR1 LNHDA and CDR2 SQIVND. What the research found in general, with its limitations: Presence/absence analyses assumed roughly uniform sequencing depth across donors, an assumption that may not hold. An association between a missense DCLRE1C variant and V-gene and J-gene trimming of TCR beta chains was found in a later genetic analysis and replicated in an independent cohort. Only TCR beta chains were sequenced in this cohort, and the absence of alpha or paired-chain data limited detectable features. In a later analysis, 16,951 TCR beta sequences were associated with specific HLA alleles at a false discovery rate of 0.05. A further reported finding was that TCR beta sequences accurately predicted the HLA-A and HLA-B alleles for most subjects in the first cohort. The sequencing pipeline was judged likely to have produced a cluster of highly shared sequence variants as a technical artifact. It was suggested by the authors that the approach could potentially be generalized to other disease states and immunological phenotypes. In a later analysis, the rate of TCR association differed among HLA loci, with DRB1 alleles having the most associated TCRs and HLA-C alleles having the fewest. Correlated functional status among segregating V segments might reflect linkage disequilibrium, but an unknown experimental factor could not be ruled out. Because some donors lacked HLA typing at each locus, the association tests relied only on the typed subset. The only immune exposure information available for the cohort was CMV serostatus. In a later genetic analysis, fewer N-insertions in productive TCRs were reported among donors in an Asian-associated ancestry cluster than the roughly 640-donor mean. Because the 87-base-pair reads could not distinguish some IMGT-functional V segments, including TRBV6-2 and TRBV6-3, those segments were excluded. In a later analysis, several top co-occurrence clusters were reported to appear linked to parvovirus B19, influenza, CMV and Epstein-Barr virus. A later analysis found that HLA-associated TCR beta chains were more clonally expanded and had lower generation probabilities than equally common non-associated chains. The study listed 150 to 200 TCR beta chains as associated with cytomegalovirus. According to a later analysis, most CMV-associated TCR beta chains appeared to be HLA-restricted, and the HLA associations seemed to be driven largely by CMV exposure. In both the original and validation cohorts, the classifier was reported to diagnose cytomegalovirus status with high specificity and sensitivity. In an earlier analysis of approximately 590 of the donors, most TCR beta V segments appeared in productive rearrangements about 87% or about 30% of the time, broadly matching IMGT annotations. While some public TCRs were present in many individuals, most TCR sequences turned up only very rarely across donors. Three of the identified cytomegalovirus-associated TCR beta chains were confirmed in vitro to be specific for cytomegalovirus antigens. Because counts were too low, roughly 16 rarely observed V segments, including chromosome 9 orphons, were left out of the earlier analysis of some 640 of the donors. Assigning TCR associations to individual alleles was difficult when HLA alleles, especially DR and DQ, strongly co-occurred.

The sequence derives from a woman in her thirties or forties in good health and CMV-seronegative. Specimen: PBMCs. The chain was built from TRBV19 and TRBJ1-5; confidence is insufficient to name the D gene. The DNA is as follows: TGTGCCAGTAGTAGTTTCAGTAGCTATCAGCCCCAGCATTTT. Translated, this is CASSSFSSYQPQHF.